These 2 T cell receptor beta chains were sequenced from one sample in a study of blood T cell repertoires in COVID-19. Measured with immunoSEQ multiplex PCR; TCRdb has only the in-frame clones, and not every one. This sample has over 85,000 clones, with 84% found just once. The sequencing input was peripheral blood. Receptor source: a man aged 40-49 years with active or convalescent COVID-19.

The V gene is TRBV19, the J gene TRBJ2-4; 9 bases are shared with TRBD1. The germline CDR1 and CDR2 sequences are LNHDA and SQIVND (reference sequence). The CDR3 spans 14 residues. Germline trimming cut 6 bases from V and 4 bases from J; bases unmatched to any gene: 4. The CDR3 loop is CASRPDRGKNIQYF. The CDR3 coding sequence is TGTGCCAGTAGACCAGACAGGGGGAAAAACATTCAGTACTTC.

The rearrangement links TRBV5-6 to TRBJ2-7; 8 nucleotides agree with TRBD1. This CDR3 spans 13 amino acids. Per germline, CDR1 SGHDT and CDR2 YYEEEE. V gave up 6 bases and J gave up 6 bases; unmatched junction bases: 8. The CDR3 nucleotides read TGTGCCAGCAAGGGACAGGCGACCTTCGAGCAGTACTTC. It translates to CASKGQATFEQYF.